The source of this T cell receptor (beta chain) is a study of blood T cell repertoires in COVID-19. On the study more broadly: Donors in the United States, Italy and Spain gave samples during acute or convalescent COVID-19.

V was clipped by 4 bases and J by 8 bases; unmatched bases: 4. The length of the CDR3 is 13 residues. Germline lookup yields CDR1 KGHDR and CDR2 SFDVKD. Original processing notes: How many nucleated cells were present was estimated from reference gene primer amplification. Libraries were prepared by immunoSEQ multiplex PCR; TCRdb keeps only in-frame clonotypes and omits some of them. Clonal size and the V and J genes are those of that table, whereas D and trimming came from the DNA. The sample records some 200,000 clones, roughly 78% being singletons. The chain employs TRBV24-1 and TRBJ2-1; 7 bases fit TRBD1. The sequence was collected from a woman aged 40-49 years with acute or convalescent COVID-19. Sample: peripheral blood. CDR3 in amino acids: CATSEPTGDEQFF. The CDR3 DNA reads as TGTGCCACCAGTGAGCCTACAGGGGATGAGCAGTTCTTC.